One and the same sample provided the 22 T cell receptor beta chains below, sequenced in a study of OX40 agonist ivuxolimab in advanced cancers. Measured with immunoSEQ multiplex PCR; TCRdb has only the in-frame clones, and not every one. The sample yields under 70,000 clones, around 89% seen once. The sample was CD4+ or CD8+ T cells sorted from blood, taken in a trial of the OX40 agonist ivuxolimab. The receptors were sampled from an adult with an advanced solid tumor such as melanoma, head and neck, liver or kidney cancer.

The chain combines TRBV29-1 with TRBJ2-1; 12 bases match TRBD2. This CDR3 spans 17 amino acids. The trim removed 3 bases at V and 2 bases at J, leaving 8 bases unmatched. From germline, CDR1 is SQVTM and CDR2 ANQGSEA. The CDR3 nucleotides are TGCAGCGTTGAGGGTCTAGCGGGGGGGGTCCCCTACAATGAGCAGTTCTTC. Encoded protein: CSVEGLAGGVPYNEQFF.

About this clone: At one end the junction does not follow the germline gene, possibly because of a read error. This sequence joins TRBV13 and TRBJ1-2; 8 nucleotides agree with TRBD1. Germline-derived CDR1 and CDR2 are PRHDT and FYEKMQ (reference sequence). The CDR3 is 12 residues long. CDR3 protein: CASSSGTGECAF. CDR3 coding DNA: TGTGCCAGCAGCTCCGGGACAGGCGAATGCGCCTTC.

The gene calls are TRBV28 and TRBJ1-1; D uncertain. The CDR3 consists of 13 residues. Trimming cost V 3 bases and J 4 bases, with 9 bases left between them. Germline-derived CDR1 and CDR2 are MDHEN and SYDVKM. The CDR3 coding sequence is TGTGCCAGCAGTTTTAGAGGCCGCACTGAAGCTTTCTTT. Encoded protein: CASSFRGRTEAFF.

V gene TRBV2 combines with J gene TRBJ2-7; D is unclear. There are 14 residues in the CDR3. Germline CDR1 and CDR2: SNHLY and FYNNEI. The ends were cut back, 6 bases at V and 2 bases at J, with 14 bases in the middle. The CDR3 spells CASSERPGAYEQYF. DNA for the CDR3: TGTGCCAGCAGCGAAAGGCCAGGAGCCTACGAGCAGTACTTC.

The rearrangement links TRBV27 to TRBJ2-5; tentative D call: TRBD2 (7 bases). The J call is in doubt because the DNA end fits TRBJ2-7 better. The CDR3 is 13 amino acids. The germline CDR1 and CDR2 sequences are MNHEY and SMNVEV (reference sequence). The CDR3 sequence is CASSFGEGDEQYF. The DNA of the CDR3 is TGTGCCAGCAGTTTTGGGGAGGGGGACGAGCAGTACTTC.

The gene calls are TRBV13 and TRBJ2-3; a weak D match, TRBD1 (6 bases). The V end was cut by 5 bases, the J end by 0 bases, with 18 bases between. This CDR3 has 17 residues. The germline V gene encodes CDR1 PRHDT and CDR2 FYEKMQ (reference sequence). The CDR3 sequence is CASSRMGTPDSTDTQYF. The CDR3 DNA follows: TGTGCCAGCAGCCGGATGGGGACACCCGATAGCACAGATACGCAGTATTTT.

The chain has TRBV27 and TRBJ1-1; D ambiguous. V was trimmed by 8 bases and J by 0 bases, leaving 13 bases between them. Germline CDR1 is MNHEY and CDR2 is SMNVEV (reference sequence). The CDR3 covers 14 residues. The CDR3 region is CASAVGYLNTEAFF. In DNA, the CDR3 is TGTGCCAGCGCGGTTGGATACCTGAACACTGAAGCTTTCTTT.

The chain joins TRBV29-1 to TRBJ2-2, with D maybe TRBD2 (5 bases). This CDR3 has 14 amino acids. V was cut by 3 bases and J by 4 bases, with 12 bases left in between. CDR1 is SQVTM, CDR2 ANQGSEA, per germline. The DNA of the CDR3 is TGCAGCGTTGAGAGCCGGGCGGGCACCGGGGAGCTGTTTTTT. Translating it yields CSVESRAGTGELFF.

Points on this clone: At one boundary the junction diverges from the germline segment, which might be a read error. The CDR3 nucleotides are TGTGCCAGCAGTGACACCACCAGTAAAAGGGACTATCGCTACACCTTC. Its translation: CASSDTTSKRDYRYTF. The chain joins TRBV25-1 to TRBJ1-2; D is possibly TRBD1 (5 bases). Germline V gene lookup returns CDR1 MGHDK and CDR2 SYGVNS. This CDR3 spans 16 amino acids.

This chain joins TRBV15 and TRBJ2-7, with D perhaps matching TRBD1 (6 bases). Germline V lookup: CDR1 LNHNV, CDR2 YYDKDF (reference sequence). This CDR3 spans 12 amino acids. V was shortened by 11 bases and J by 3 bases, with 14 bases between the two germline ends. CDR3 sequence reads: CASSGEDYEQYF. CDR3 DNA: TGTGCCTCATCAGGGGAAGACTACGAGCAGTACTTC.

V gene TRBV25-1 combines with J gene TRBJ2-5, with a weak D call TRBD1 (6 bases). CDR3 length: 14 amino acids. V was trimmed by 4 bases and J by 3 bases, leaving 12 bases between them. CDR1 MGHDK and CDR2 SYGVNS come from the germline V gene. The CDR3 loop reads CASSAQGFEETQYF. The CDR3 DNA reads TGTGCCAGCAGTGCCCAGGGGTTTGAAGAGACCCAGTACTTC.

V is TRBV11-2 and J is TRBJ1-1; D might be TRBD1 (6 bases). This CDR3 is built from 11 residues. Germline CDR1 reads SGHAT; CDR2 reads FQNNGV. Trimming shortened V by 6 bases and J by 8 bases, and 10 bases separated the two germline ends. The CDR3 DNA sequence: TGTGCCAGCAGTTTTCAGGGGGAAGCTTTCTTT. This translates into CASSFQGEAFF.

This chain uses TRBV15 with TRBJ2-7; D uncertain. Trimming stripped 2 bases from V and 5 bases from J, with 19 bases between. Germline loops: CDR1 LNHNV, CDR2 YYDKDF (reference sequence). The CDR3 length is 16 residues. CDR3 sequence reads: CATSRRISPGADEQYF. CDR3 DNA sequence: TGTGCCACCAGCAGACGTATCAGTCCGGGCGCGGACGAGCAGTACTTC.

Only one count was recorded for this clone. The V gene is TRBV27, the J gene TRBJ2-7; D not resolved. In germline, CDR1 is MNHEY, CDR2 SMNVEV (reference sequence). This CDR3 is built from 13 residues. Trimming removed 5 bases at V and 3 bases at J, with 11 bases between. Here the CDR3 reads CASSPYSDYEQYF. The CDR3 DNA follows: TGTGCCAGCAGTCCTTATTCCGACTACGAGCAGTACTTC.

The chain has TRBV5-4 and TRBJ1-1; D may be TRBD1 (5 bases). The CDR3 length is 17 residues. Trimming removed 6 bases from V and 0 bases from J, with 21 bases in between. Germline V gene sequence: CDR1 SGHNT, CDR2 YYREEE (reference sequence). The CDR3 bases are TGTGCCAGCACCCCCCTTGGGGGTCACGTCATGAACACTGAAGCTTTCTTT. It translates to CASTPLGGHVMNTEAFF. Full variable domain (outside the CDR3, taken from reference TRBV5-4 and TRBJ1-1): ETGVTQSPTHLIKTRGQQVTLRCSSQSGHNTVSWYQQALGQGPQFIFQYYREEENGRGNFPPRFSGLQFPNYSSELNVNALELDDSALYLCASTPLGGHVMNTEAFFGQGTRLTVV.

The chain is built from TRBV6-5 and TRBJ2-2; tentative D call: TRBD2 (6 bases). V lost 0 bases to trimming and J lost 6 bases, with 8 bases between them. This CDR3 contains 14 residues. The germline V gene has CDR1 MNHEY and CDR2 SVGAGI. DNA of the CDR3: TGTGCCAGCAGTTACTCAGGGAGGTCCGGGGAGCTGTTTTTT. Protein sequence: CASSYSGRSGELFF.

A word on this clone: A much bigger clone sits one base away, suggesting this may be a read error. The rearrangement links TRBV23-1 to TRBJ2-2; the D call may be TRBD1 or TRBD2 (5 bases each). TRBV23-1 is noted as an ORF with a role that remains uncertain. This CDR3 spans 15 amino acids. V shed 3 bases and J shed 8 bases, with 16 bases lying between them. CDR3 loop: CASSQGPTTGGELFF. The CDR3, as DNA: TGCGCCAGCAGTCAGGGACCTACAACCGGAGGGGAGCTGTTTTTT.

The V and J genes are TRBV7-2 and TRBJ2-3; D might be TRBD2 (5 bases). The CDR3 covers 18 residues. CDR1 is SGHTA and CDR2 is FQGNSA in the germline V gene. Trimming left V 5 bases short and J 0 bases short, with 21 bases between. The CDR3 region is CASSPFGGHEGSTDTQYF. The CDR3 bases are TGTGCCAGCAGCCCGTTCGGCGGGCATGAGGGAAGCACAGATACGCAGTATTTT.

The chain joins TRBV13 to TRBJ2-1, with 13 bases matching TRBD2. Trimming at V came to 5 bases and at J to 7 bases, leaving 5 bases not matched to a gene. CDR1 is PRHDT and CDR2 is FYEKMQ in the germline V gene (reference sequence). The CDR3 spans 15 residues. The CDR3 DNA reads as TGTGCCAGCAGCCCCCCGGGACTAGCGGGGAATGAGCAGTTCTTC. It specifies CASSPPGLAGNEQFF.

V usage is TRBV7-8 and J usage is TRBJ2-5; no reliable D call. Germline loops: CDR1 SGHVS, CDR2 FQNEAQ. The CDR3 is made up of 14 amino acids. Deletions cut 4 bases from V and 5 bases from J, with 14 bases between. The CDR3 is CASSSTMMGETQYF. The CDR3 bases are TGTGCCAGCAGCTCTACTATGATGGGGGAGACCCAGTACTTC.

The chain recombines TRBV7-9 with TRBJ2-3; D gene ambiguous. The CDR3 sequence is 14 residues long. V was trimmed by 2 bases and J by 3 bases, leaving 9 bases between them. Germline CDR1 reads SEHNR; CDR2 reads FQNEAQ (reference sequence). This CDR3 is CASSLIRPTDTQYF. The DNA for the CDR3 is TGTGCCAGCAGCTTAATTAGACCAACAGATACGCAGTATTTT.

This rearrangement joins TRBV27 to TRBJ2-6; TRBD1 might be the D (6 bases). Trimming took off 7 bases at V and 0 bases at J, with 22 bases between the two ends. CDR3 size: 19 residues. CDR1 MNHEY and CDR2 SMNVEV come from the germline V gene (reference sequence). The CDR3 DNA is TGTGCCAGCACAACCCTACCAGGGAAGGGGGACTCTGGGGCCAACGTCCTGACTTTC. Translated, it gives CASTTLPGKGDSGANVLTF.